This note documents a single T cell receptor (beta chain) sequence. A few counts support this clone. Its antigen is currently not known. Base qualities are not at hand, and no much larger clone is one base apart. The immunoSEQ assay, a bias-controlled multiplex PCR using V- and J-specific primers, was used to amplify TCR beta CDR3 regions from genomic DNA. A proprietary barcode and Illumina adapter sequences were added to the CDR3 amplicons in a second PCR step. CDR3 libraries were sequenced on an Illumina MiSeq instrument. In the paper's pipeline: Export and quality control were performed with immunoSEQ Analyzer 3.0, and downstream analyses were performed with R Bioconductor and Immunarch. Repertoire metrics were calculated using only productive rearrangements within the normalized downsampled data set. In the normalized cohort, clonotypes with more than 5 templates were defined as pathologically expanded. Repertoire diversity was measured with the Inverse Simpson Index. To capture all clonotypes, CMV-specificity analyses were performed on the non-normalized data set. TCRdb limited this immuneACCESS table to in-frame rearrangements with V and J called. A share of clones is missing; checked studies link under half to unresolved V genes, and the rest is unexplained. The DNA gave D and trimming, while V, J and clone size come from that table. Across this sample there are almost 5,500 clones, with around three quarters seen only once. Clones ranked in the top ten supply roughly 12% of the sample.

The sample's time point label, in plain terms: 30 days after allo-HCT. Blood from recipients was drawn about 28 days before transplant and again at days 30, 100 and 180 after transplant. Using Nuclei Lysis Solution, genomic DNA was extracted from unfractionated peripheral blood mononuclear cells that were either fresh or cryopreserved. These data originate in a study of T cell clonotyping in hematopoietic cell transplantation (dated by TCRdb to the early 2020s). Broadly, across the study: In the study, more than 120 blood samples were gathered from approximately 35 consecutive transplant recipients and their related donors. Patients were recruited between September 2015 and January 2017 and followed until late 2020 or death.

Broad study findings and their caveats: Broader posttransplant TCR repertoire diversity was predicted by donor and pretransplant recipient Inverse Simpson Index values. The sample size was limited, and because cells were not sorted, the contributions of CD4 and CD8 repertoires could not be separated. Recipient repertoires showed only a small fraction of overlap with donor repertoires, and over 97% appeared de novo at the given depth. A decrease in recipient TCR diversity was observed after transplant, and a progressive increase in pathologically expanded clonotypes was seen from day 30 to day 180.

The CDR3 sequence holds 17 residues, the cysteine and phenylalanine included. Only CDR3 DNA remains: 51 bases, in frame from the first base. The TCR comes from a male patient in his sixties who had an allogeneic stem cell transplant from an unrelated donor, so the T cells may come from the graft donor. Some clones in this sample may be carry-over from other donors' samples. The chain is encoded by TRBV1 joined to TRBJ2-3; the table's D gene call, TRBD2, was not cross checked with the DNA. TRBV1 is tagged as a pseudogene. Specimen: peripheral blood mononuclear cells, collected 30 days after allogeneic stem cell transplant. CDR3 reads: CTSRQTSGRDVTDTQYF. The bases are TGCACCAGCAGACAGACTAGCGGGAGGGACGTCACAGATACGCAGTATTTT.